The 19 T cell receptor beta chains in this list originate from one sample, sequenced in a study of T cell responses to AZD1222 COVID-19 vaccine. The method was immunoSEQ multiplex PCR; TCRdb's version includes in-frame clones alone and lacks a portion of them. The sample has some 250,000 clones, around 93% seen once; the top ten hold around 0.58%. Sequences were derived from peripheral blood, sampled 28 days after the second AZD1222 dose. Receptors originate from an adult who received the AZD1222 COVID-19 vaccine.

The chain links TRBV5-4 to TRBJ2-5; D is undetermined. Deletions cut 4 bases from V and 3 bases from J, with 13 bases between. This CDR3 is 14 amino acids long. Germline CDR1 is SGHNT and CDR2 is YYREEE (reference sequence). CDR3 sequence: CASSPWSTEETQYF. Written as DNA, the CDR3 is TGTGCCAGCAGCCCCTGGTCCACAGAAGAGACCCAGTACTTC. Combining the CDR3 with reference TRBV5-4 and TRBJ2-5 gives the whole variable domain ETGVTQSPTHLIKTRGQQVTLRCSSQSGHNTVSWYQQALGQGPQFIFQYYREEENGRGNFPPRFSGLQFPNYSSELNVNALELDDSALYLCASSPWSTEETQYFGPGTRLLVL.

The genes are TRBV7-9 and TRBJ1-5; D gene unclear. This CDR3 has 14 residues. The V end was cut by 3 bases, the J end by 8 bases, with 14 bases between. The germline CDR1 and CDR2 sequences are SEHNR and FQNEAQ (reference sequence). CDR3 in DNA: TGTGCCAGCAGCTTCGGCGGCCGGGTCGAGCCCCAGCATTTT. Translation: CASSFGGRVEPQHF.

The chain uses TRBV10-3 and TRBJ2-5; 8 bases align to TRBD2. Per the germline V gene, CDR1 is ENHRY and CDR2 is SYGVKD. After removal of 7 bases from V and 0 bases from J, the junction contained 7 bases not matched to a gene. The CDR3 loop spans 15 amino acids. The CDR3 reads CAIKGGGSYQETQYF. DNA of the CDR3: TGTGCCATCAAGGGCGGGGGGTCGTACCAAGAGACCCAGTACTTC.

V gene TRBV7-9 combines with J gene TRBJ2-7; TRBD2 might be the D (5 bases). The CDR3 totals 15 residues. Looked up from germline, CDR1 is SEHNR and CDR2 is FQNEAQ (reference sequence). V lost 6 bases, J lost 4 bases, and 19 bases lay in between. This chain's CDR3 is CASSVGSGAVYEQYF. CDR3 nucleotide sequence: TGTGCCAGCAGTGTGGGGTCCGGAGCGGTATACGAGCAGTACTTC.

V and J are TRBV3-1 (or the pseudogene TRBV3-2) and TRBJ2-7; 7 bases are shared with TRBD1. The trim removed 1 base at V and 7 bases at J, leaving 7 bases unmatched. The CDR3 contains 14 residues. Germline CDR1 and CDR2: LGHDT and YNNKEL (reference sequence). CDR3 nucleotides: TGTGCCAGCAGCCAAGCAGGGGTCAGGGGGGAGCAGTACTTC. It is translated as CASSQAGVRGEQYF.

V is TRBV6-2 or TRBV6-3 and J is TRBJ1-2; D gene unclear. The V gene's germline CDR1 is MNHEY and CDR2 SVGEGT. CDR3 length: 14 residues. V was cut by 1 base and J by 5 bases, with 11 bases left in between. As DNA, the CDR3 is TGTGCCAGCAGTTACTATATCCTCTGGTATGGCTACACCTTC. Translating it yields CASSYYILWYGYTF.

The chain employs TRBV2 and TRBJ1-2; 8 nucleotides align to TRBD1. Losses at the gene ends were 5 bases for V and 5 bases for J; bases not matched to a gene: 13. This CDR3 contains 16 residues. Per the germline V gene, CDR1 is SNHLY and CDR2 is FYNNEI. CDR3 amino acids: CASSLVRQGKGYGYTF. The DNA for the CDR3 is TGTGCCAGCAGTCTCGTACGACAGGGGAAGGGGTATGGCTACACCTTC.

The rearrangement uses TRBV30 and TRBJ1-4; D may be TRBD1 (5 bases). The germline V gene has CDR1 GTSNPN and CDR2 SVGIG (reference sequence). Between the trimmed V and J ends, which lost 0 bases and 8 bases, there was a span of 13 bases. This CDR3 has 14 residues. CDR3 in amino acids: CAWSVTGAREKLFF. The CDR3 DNA reads TGTGCCTGGAGTGTAACTGGGGCAAGGGAAAAACTGTTTTTT.

The rearrangement uses TRBV5-1 and TRBJ2-3, with a weak D call TRBD1 (5 bases). V lost 4 bases and J 2 bases, leaving 8 bases between the germline ends. Germline V gives CDR1 SGHRS, CDR2 YFSETQ. This CDR3 is built from 13 residues. CDR3 sequence: CASSADNTDTQYF. CDR3 sequence (DNA): TGCGCCAGCAGCGCGGACAACACAGATACGCAGTATTTT.

J is TRBJ2-2 and V is TRBV15; the D gene is possibly TRBD2 (6 bases). This CDR3 region has 19 residues. V lost 2 bases to trimming and J lost 4 bases, with 23 bases between them. In germline, CDR1 is LNHNV, CDR2 YYDKDF (reference sequence). As DNA, the CDR3 is TGTGCCACCAGCAGACCGGTGGGGGGTGGCTTTCCGTTCACCGGGGAGCTGTTTTTT. Its translation: CATSRPVGGGFPFTGELFF.

The rearrangement links TRBV11-2 to TRBJ2-2, with TRBD1 matching over 7 bases. The length of the CDR3 is 15 residues. Germline values: CDR1 SGHAT, CDR2 FQNNGV. The V and J ends lost 4 bases and 4 bases, in that order; junction bases with no gene match: 6. The CDR3 DNA follows: TGTGCCAGCAGCTCGAACAGGGGCCCCACCGGGGAGCTGTTTTTT. Protein: CASSSNRGPTGELFF.

This clone was seen a single time. The chain uses TRBV3-1 (or the pseudogene TRBV3-2) and TRBJ1-1; a weak D match, TRBD1 (5 bases). The CDR3 consists of 14 residues. Trimming took off 0 bases at V and 10 bases at J, with 15 bases between the two ends. Germline values: CDR1 LGHDT, CDR2 YNNKEL (reference sequence). CDR3 amino acids: CASSQEPGPSLAFF. For the CDR3, the DNA is TGTGCCAGCAGCCAAGAGCCAGGGCCTTCATTAGCTTTCTTT.

This chain links TRBV19 with TRBJ2-5, with D tentatively TRBD1 (5 bases). The V gene's germline CDR1 is LNHDA and CDR2 SQIVND (reference sequence). V shed 7 bases and J shed 5 bases, with 17 bases lying between them. The CDR3 length is 14 residues. DNA for the CDR3: TGTGCCAGTACGCCGGCAGGGTACTGGGAGACCCAGTACTTC. This codes for CASTPAGYWETQYF.

The table lists this clone with a count of one. The rearrangement joins TRBV29-1 to TRBJ2-7; unclear D gene. Looked up from germline, CDR1 is SQVTM and CDR2 is ANQGSEA. Trimming pared 4 bases from V and 0 bases from J, leaving 7 bases between. The CDR3 runs to 12 residues. The CDR3 here is CSVAGSSYEQYF. CDR3 in DNA: TGCAGCGTTGCGGGTAGCTCCTACGAGCAGTACTTC.

This chain uses TRBV5-1 with TRBJ1-5, with D maybe TRBD1 (6 bases). This CDR3 region has 14 residues. V was trimmed by 2 bases and J by 7 bases, leaving 13 bases between them. The germline V gene has CDR1 SGHRS and CDR2 YFSETQ. The CDR3 reads CASSLSGGGQPQHF. As DNA, the CDR3 is TGCGCCAGCAGCTTATCCGGGGGCGGACAGCCCCAGCATTTT.

A single count supports this clone. V is TRBV5-8 and J is TRBJ2-3, with D possibly being TRBD2 (5 bases). V was pared by 4 bases and J by 2 bases, with 8 bases between. The CDR3 has 13 residues. Germline V gives CDR1 SGHTS, CDR2 YDEGEE. In nucleotides, the CDR3 is TGTGCCAGCAGCCTCCGGGACACAGATACGCAGTATTTT. Amino acid sequence: CASSLRDTDTQYF.

V and J are TRBV29-1 and TRBJ1-6; possibly TRBD1 for D (6 bases). Germline V gives CDR1 SQVTM, CDR2 ANQGSEA. The CDR3 runs to 14 residues. Trimming removed 7 bases at V and 9 bases at J, with 19 bases between. The CDR3 is CSAQTGPDGSPLHF. Here the CDR3 DNA reads TGCAGCGCCCAGACAGGCCCCGACGGTTCACCCCTCCACTTT. Full variable domain (outside the CDR3, taken from reference TRBV29-1 and TRBJ1-6): SAVISQKPSRDICQRGTSLTIQCQVDSQVTMMFWYRQQPGQSLTLIATANQGSEATYESGFVIDKFPISRPNLTFSTLTVSNMSPEDSSIYLCSAQTGPDGSPLHFGNGTRLTVT.

This clone was seen only once. This chain connects TRBV2 to TRBJ1-4; weak D call: TRBD1 (6 bases). V was trimmed by 7 bases and J by 7 bases, leaving 16 bases between them. The CDR3 spans 14 residues. Germline CDR1 is SNHLY and CDR2 is FYNNEI. The DNA for the CDR3 is TGTGCCAGCACTGGAGGGACACCAGGTGAAAAACTGTTTTTT. This codes for CASTGGTPGEKLFF.

This clone was found once. V usage is TRBV3-1 (or the pseudogene TRBV3-2) and J usage is TRBJ1-1; D may be TRBD1 (6 bases). Germline values: CDR1 LGHDT, CDR2 YNNKEL (reference sequence). The V end lost 4 bases, the J end lost 0 bases, and 9 bases lay between the germline ends. This CDR3 is built from 14 residues. CDR3 sequence reads: CASSLGTLNTEAFF. In nucleotides, the CDR3 is TGTGCCAGCAGCCTAGGGACACTGAACACTGAAGCTTTCTTT.